This T cell receptor (beta chain) was sequenced in a study of tissue T cells after allogeneic stem cell transplantation. Study-level results: Few T cell clones were shared across patients, but motif clusters showed tissue-specific shared signatures.

Germline CDR1 is MNHNS and CDR2 is SASEGT. The CDR3 extends over 13 amino acids. Trimming took off 1 base at V and 10 bases at J, with 13 bases between the two ends. In the case of this clone: Its antigen is still unknown.

Sequencing used immunoSEQ multiplex PCR; TCRdb keeps in-frame clones, though not all of them. This table holds about 28,000 clones, 85% to 90% found once. Material: blood, obtained before transplantation. The sequence derives from a woman between 18 and 49 years old who later had graft-versus-host disease after an allogeneic stem cell transplant. V usage is TRBV6-1 and J usage is TRBJ1-1; D call uncertain. Here the CDR3 reads CASSEDPLGGAFF. The CDR3 region has the DNA TGTGCCAGCAGTGAAGACCCTTTAGGTGGAGCTTTCTTT.